One sample yielded the 18 T cell receptor beta chains listed below, sequenced in a study of post-analysis software for immune sequencing data. Unique molecular identifiers were present in the TCR beta cDNA libraries. TCRdb used MiXCR to reprocess the PCR reads, holding one entry per CDR3 protein. This table holds roughly 580,000 distinct CDR3 sequences, 44% found once. General observations from the study: Among roughly five TRBV segments more frequent in patients than controls were TRBV5-6, TRBV5-1 and TRBV20-1.

These receptors have no identified antigens. The sequencing input was blood. These receptors all stem from a girl aged 5-17 years with multiple sclerosis.

This clonotype was seen repeatedly, ten times or more. The chain has TRBV7-2 and TRBJ1-5; TRBD1 might be the D (5 bases). The CDR3 is 14 residues long. Germline assignment: CDR1 SGHTA and CDR2 FQGNSA. V lost 5 bases and J lost 7, with 15 bases in between. The CDR3 protein is CASSPDNPWQPQHF. The CDR3, as DNA: TGTGCCAGCAGCCCGGACAACCCATGGCAGCCCCAGCATTTT.

The chain employs TRBV7-9 and TRBJ1-2; TRBD1 might be the D (6 bases). Looked up from germline, CDR1 is SEHNR and CDR2 is FQNEAQ (reference sequence). V lost 4 bases and J lost 4, with 19 bases in between. The CDR3 extends over 16 amino acids. The CDR3 bases are TGTGCCAGCAGCTACCTTCTTACAGGGCTGGCCTATGGCTACACCTTC. Translation gives CASSYLLTGLAYGYTF.

The CDR3 spells CAISGHGTSGGPGETQYF. The CDR3 nucleotides read TGTGCCATCAGTGGCCACGGGACTAGCGGAGGCCCGGGAGAGACCCAGTACTTC. The chain combines TRBV10-3 with TRBJ2-5; the match to TRBD2 covers 11 bases. Trimming at V came to 4 bases and at J to 4 bases, leaving 14 bases not matched to a gene. The CDR3 covers 18 residues. The V gene's germline CDR1 is ENHRY and CDR2 SYGVKD.

On this clonotype itself: A much larger clone lies one base from this, so it may be a read error. This chain uses TRBV20-1 with TRBJ2-1, with 7 positions matching TRBD2. From germline, CDR1 is DFQATT and CDR2 SNEGSKA (reference sequence). The CDR3 has 15 amino acids. The CDR3 here is CSARGGSGIYNERFF. The DNA of the CDR3 is TGCAGTGCTAGAGGCGGGAGTGGGATATACAATGAGCGGTTCTTC.

This clonotype was counted a few times. The chain employs TRBV12-3 or TRBV12-4 and TRBJ2-1; D remains ambiguous. V lost 7 bases and J lost 7, with 8 bases in between. There are 11 residues in the CDR3. CDR3 DNA sequence: TGTGCCAGCACAAACCGTAATGAGCAGTTCTTC. This sequence encodes CASTNRNEQFF.

The rearrangement uses TRBV4-1 and TRBJ2-5; 7 bases agree with TRBD2. The J call may not be correct, given that the DNA end is closer to TRBJ2-7. Germline lookup yields CDR1 MGHRA and CDR2 YSYEKL. The CDR3 covers 16 residues. The CDR3 spells CASSLSKIAGSYEQYF. The CDR3 DNA is TGCGCCAGCAGCCTAAGTAAAATAGCGGGCTCCTACGAGCAGTACTTC.

The genes are TRBV13 and TRBJ1-1, with TRBD1 matching over 8 bases. In germline, CDR1 is PRHDT, CDR2 FYEKMQ (reference sequence). The CDR3 runs to 16 residues. Unmatched junction bases numbered 8, after V lost 5 bases and J lost 0 bases. This chain's CDR3 is CASSPEDRGLNTEAFF. DNA of the CDR3: TGTGCCAGCAGCCCGGAAGACAGGGGCTTGAACACTGAAGCTTTCTTT. Supplemented by reference TRBV13 and TRBJ1-1, the full variable domain reads AAGVIQSPRHLIKEKRETATLKCYPIPRHDTVYWYQQGPGQDPQFLISFYEKMQSDKGSIPDRFSAQQFSDYHSELNMSSLELGDSALYFCASSPEDRGLNTEAFFGQGTRLTVV.

This clonotype occurred a few times. The rearrangement joins TRBV10-3 to TRBJ2-7; 10 nucleotides agree with TRBD1. Germline V lookup: CDR1 ENHRY, CDR2 SYGVKD. The CDR3 extends over 15 amino acids. J was trimmed by 5 bases and V by 0 bases; bases with no gene match: 4. The CDR3, as DNA: TGTGCCATCAGTGAGTCCCGACAGGGGGCCGACGAGCAGTACTTC. As protein: CAISESRQGADEQYF.

This clonotype came up many times. The rearrangement uses TRBV7-3 and TRBJ2-7, with 9 bases aligning to TRBD2. The CDR3 length is 15 residues. Germline V lookup: CDR1 SGHTA, CDR2 FQGTGA. V shed 5 bases and J 0 bases; nucleotides not matched to a gene: 5. CDR3 sequence reads: CASSLYSGSSYEQYF. The CDR3 DNA reads as TGTGCCAGCAGCCTGTATAGCGGGAGCTCCTACGAGCAGTACTTC.

The chain links TRBV9 to TRBJ1-5, with unresolved D. The CDR3 spans 15 residues. V dropped 5 bases and J dropped 3 bases, with 15 bases sitting between them. Germline V gives CDR1 SGDLS, CDR2 YYNGEE. This chain's CDR3 is CASRDPVEPNQPQHF. CDR3 nucleotide sequence: TGTGCCAGCAGGGACCCTGTGGAGCCCAATCAGCCCCAGCATTTT.

A few counts support this clonotype. The chain couples TRBV12-5 to TRBJ2-3, with TRBD2 identical over 7 bases. Germline V lookup: CDR1 LGHNT, CDR2 FRNRAP. The V segment lost 3 bases and the J segment 4 bases; nucleotides outside the gene matches: 16. The CDR3 loop spans 18 amino acids. Here the CDR3 reads CASGFIRPKRGGADTQYF. The CDR3 DNA reads as TGTGCTAGTGGTTTCATTCGGCCCAAGCGGGGTGGAGCAGATACGCAGTATTTT.

CDR3: CASSQDGQRNYEQFF. The CDR3 DNA is TGCGCCAGCAGCCAAGATGGACAGAGAAACTACGAGCAGTTCTTC. The V gene is TRBV4-1, the J gene TRBJ2-1; perhaps TRBD1 as D (6 bases). Looked up from germline, CDR1 is MGHRA and CDR2 is YSYEKL. CDR3 length: 15 amino acids. V lost 0 bases and J lost 10, with 16 bases in between.

This clonotype was seen only a few times. The junction departs from the called germline gene at one end, perhaps through a read error. The chain carries TRBV12-3 or TRBV12-4 and TRBJ2-3, with D possibly being TRBD2 (6 bases). This CDR3 region has 14 residues. CDR3 sequence: CASSLSGEGDTQYF. In DNA, the CDR3 is TGCGCCAGCAGCTTGTCGGGAGAGGGAGATACGCAGTATTTT.

J is TRBJ1-5 and V is TRBV27; TRBD1 aligns across 7 bases. The CDR3 contains 16 residues. Germline V gene sequence: CDR1 MNHEY, CDR2 SMNVEV (reference sequence). V lost 6 bases, J lost 1 base, and 9 bases stayed unmatched. This chain's CDR3 is CASSPRQGGSNQPQHF. The DNA of the CDR3 is TGTGCCAGCAGCCCAAGACAGGGCGGCAGCAATCAGCCCCAGCATTTT.

V gene TRBV5-1 combines with J gene TRBJ2-7; the D gene is possibly TRBD1 (6 bases). Germline loops: CDR1 SGHRS, CDR2 YFSETQ. The CDR3 length is 14 residues. V was cut by 4 bases and J by 2 bases, with 13 bases left in between. The CDR3 sequence is CASSPGEPPYEQYF. CDR3 in DNA: TGCGCCAGCAGCCCAGGGGAACCCCCCTACGAGCAGTACTTC.

This clonotype showed up just a few times. CDR3 in amino acids: CASSWSRSGVAAEQFF. The CDR3, as DNA: TGTGCCAGCAGTTGGTCCCGTAGCGGTGTAGCGGCTGAGCAGTTCTTC. The chain carries TRBV6-5 and TRBJ2-1; weak D call: TRBD2 (6 bases). The V and J ends lost 4 bases and 9 bases respectively, with 22 bases between them. The CDR3 covers 16 residues. Germline V gene lookup returns CDR1 MNHEY and CDR2 SVGAGI.

This clonotype was observed a few times. The chain has TRBV29-1 and TRBJ2-7; unclear D gene. The CDR3 is 15 residues long. Trimming shortened V by 4 bases and J by 3 bases, and 19 bases separated the two germline ends. CDR1 and CDR2 from the germline V gene are SQVTM and ANQGSEA. CDR3 nucleotide sequence: TGCAGCGTTGCCCGAGGACCCAGGTCAGACTACGAGCAGTACTTC. It specifies CSVARGPRSDYEQYF.

This clonotype was counted only a few times. The V gene is TRBV20-1, the J gene TRBJ1-2; D ambiguous. Germline V gene sequence: CDR1 DFQATT, CDR2 SNEGSKA (reference sequence). Deletions cut 5 bases from V and 7 bases from J, with 14 bases between. This CDR3 comprises 12 residues. This CDR3 reads CSASQTLAGYTF. The CDR3 nucleotides are TGCAGTGCTTCTCAGACGTTAGCTGGCTACACCTTC.